This TCR beta chain was observed in a study of molecular identifiers for immune sequencing clone quantification. Overall study context: RNA, taken in replicates from roughly 21,000 or 96,000 naive CD8 cells, was split five ways, with four sequenced.

Germline V lookup: CDR1 SGHAT, CDR2 FQNNGV. V was shortened by 4 bases and J by 6 bases, with 11 bases between the two germline ends. This CDR3 is 13 amino acids long. The study, taken as a whole, reports: Reportedly, one cell's Jurkat TCR RNA was detected within 1,200,000 naive CD8 cells. Effector cells kept over 97% of their molecules in clones above 20 RNA copies, while naive cells kept under 1% there.

Each CDR3 protein is one row after TCRdb ran MiXCR on the PCR reads. The sample records about 500,000 distinct CDR3 sequences, about a quarter being singletons. Sorting was used to obtain naive CD8 T cells (CD8+CD4-CCR7+CD45RA+). As for this clonotype: Its specificity is not known.

Sequenced: naive CD8+ T cells from blood, with Jurkat cell RNA spiked in. The subset denotes: FACS-sorted CD8+CD4-CCR7+CD45RA+ naive T cells. The clonotype was recovered from a human donor in good health. Some libraries in this study had Jurkat cell RNA spiked in. V usage is TRBV11-2 and J usage is TRBJ2-3; D is undetermined. DNA of the CDR3: TGTGCCAGCAGCTCGGTCCCCGCGGATACGCAGTATTTT. Its translation: CASSSVPADTQYF.